A selection of T cell receptor beta chains follows, all from one sample in a study of Ad26.COV2.S vaccination and SARS-CoV-2 variants. TCRdb keeps only in-frame clones here, not all; method: immunoSEQ multiplex PCR. The repertoire consists of 350,000 to 500,000 clones, with 90% occurring once and the leading ten covering more than 3.5%. The material was peripheral blood, obtained in a trial of Ad26.COV2.S vaccine versus placebo. The receptors come from a person aged 18 to 65 who received the Ad26.COV2.S COVID-19 vaccine or a placebo. Both conserved end residues are trimmed from each CDR3.

V gene	CDR3 protein
TRBV15	ATSRERQADTQY
TRBV14	ASSGQGGTDTQY
TRBV30	AWNANTGELF
TRBV11-2	ASSLSPPRGGTDTEAF
TRBV15	ATSRDLEREFPYEQY
TRBV5-1	ASSLEAALYEQY
TRBV7-9	ASSPRLVLVGETQY
TRBV11-2	ASTKGVAGELF
TRBV7-3	ASSLSGNQETQY
TRBV21-1	ASSKGGGEPKNIQY
TRBV3-1/TRBV3-2	ASSLLLPGLNYEQY
TRBV27	ASSFSPISSGTSIYEQY
TRBV5-4	ASSPRLAGGQETQY
TRBV5-6	ASSLGGAIQPQH
TRBV13	ASSLNPGNPGNEQF
TRBV6-1	ASSEAGRTGVTYEQY
TRBV5-1	ASSWDGAGELF
TRBV7-8	ASSLPTSGSETQY
TRBV28	ASSLAGYYNEQF
TRBV27	ASTRDSYSNQPQH
TRBV19	ASSLWERNNEQF
TRBV6-6	ASSRRTGVLSGANVLT
TRBV5-4	ASSLGLASYEQY